This T cell receptor beta chain is drawn from a study of human T cells and chemical hapten exposure. The study, taken as a whole, reports: The immune response of these alopecia patients might not match healthy individuals'.

Time point specified: patch test 1, 2 weeks after DPC sensitization. Documented treatment: therapeutic diphenylcyclopropenone sensitization with weekly scalp DPC. TCRdb re-derived calls from the RACE reads in MiXCR, one entry per CDR3 protein. This sample has about 340,000 distinct CDR3 sequences, with around 7% found just once. This clonotype showed up just a few times. The antigen is undetermined. The CDR3 length is 18 residues. The V end lost 1 base, the J end lost 2 bases, and 18 bases lay between the germline ends. Germline V gene data show CDR1 as MNHEY and CDR2 as SVGAGI. The rearrangement joins TRBV6-5 to TRBJ1-3; TRBD1 is a possible D gene (5 bases). The source of this sequence is a woman younger than 30 with alopecia areata. Some clones in this sample may be carry-over from other donors' samples. The source was whole blood, collected in connection with sensitization to the hapten diphenylcyclopropenone (DPC). The CDR3 nucleotides read TGTGCCAGCAGTTACTACTCGGGTGACGTAGGGGCTGGAAACACCATATATTTT. Protein product: CASSYYSGDVGAGNTIYF.